This TCR beta chain was sequenced in a study of T cells expressing NK-cell markers. Looking at the study overall: The study sequenced eight donors, seven HCMV-seropositive and one seronegative. Study conclusions and caveats: Topping the CD3+CD56-NKG2C+ fraction as well were these clonotypes, in a handful of donors. About six donors showed dominant NKG2C+ clonotypes comprising roughly 1.0-7.0% of their CD8+ T cells.

The CDR3 consists of 18 residues. With respect to this clonotype: No antigen is known for it.

For TCR beta, cDNA was produced by 5'RACE template switching with UMIs. Each CDR3 protein gets one entry in TCRdb, which reprocessed the 5' RACE reads and gives no DNA. The sample data list some 600,000 distinct CDR3 sequences. The source is a man between 18 and 35 years old in good health. The chain recombines TRBV12-3 or TRBV12-4 with TRBJ2-3; TCRdb lists TRBD2, though no DNA is available to test this call. The sequenced material came from blood T cells: a sorted CD56 or NKG2C T cell subset, CD4+ or CD8+ T cells, or bulk PBMC T cells (not recorded which). CDR3 sequence reads: CASSFFSASGIRKDTQYF.